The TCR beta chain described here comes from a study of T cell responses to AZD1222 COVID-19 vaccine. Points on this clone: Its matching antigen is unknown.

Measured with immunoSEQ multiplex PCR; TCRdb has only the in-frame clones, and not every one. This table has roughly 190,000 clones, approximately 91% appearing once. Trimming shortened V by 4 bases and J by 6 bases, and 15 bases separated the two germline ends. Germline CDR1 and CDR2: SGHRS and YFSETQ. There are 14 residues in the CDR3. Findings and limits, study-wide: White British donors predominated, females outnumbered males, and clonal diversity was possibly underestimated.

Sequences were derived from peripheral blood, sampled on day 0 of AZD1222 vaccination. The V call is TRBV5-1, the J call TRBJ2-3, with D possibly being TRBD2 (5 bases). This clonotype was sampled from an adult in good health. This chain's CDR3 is CASSIGPSPDTQYF. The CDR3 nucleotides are TGCGCCAGCAGCATAGGGCCTAGCCCGGATACGCAGTATTTT. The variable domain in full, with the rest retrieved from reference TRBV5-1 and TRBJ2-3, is KAGVTQTPRYLIKTRGQQVTLSCSPISGHRSVSWYQQTPGQGLQFLFEYFSETQRNKGNFPGRFSGRQFSNSRSEMNVSTLELGDSALYLCASSIGPSPDTQYFGPGTRLTVL.